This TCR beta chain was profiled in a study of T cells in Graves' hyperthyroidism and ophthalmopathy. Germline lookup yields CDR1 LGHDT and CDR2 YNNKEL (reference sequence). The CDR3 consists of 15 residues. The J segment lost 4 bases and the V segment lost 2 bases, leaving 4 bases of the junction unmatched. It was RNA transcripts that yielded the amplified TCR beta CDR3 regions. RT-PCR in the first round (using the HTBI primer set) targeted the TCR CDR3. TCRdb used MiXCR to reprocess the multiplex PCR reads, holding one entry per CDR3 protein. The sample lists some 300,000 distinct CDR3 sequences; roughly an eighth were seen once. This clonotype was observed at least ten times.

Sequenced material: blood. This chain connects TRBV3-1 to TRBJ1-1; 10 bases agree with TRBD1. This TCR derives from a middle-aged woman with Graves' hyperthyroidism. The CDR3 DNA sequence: TGTGCCAGCAGCCAATGGGACAGGGGAGTCACTGAAGCTTTCTTT. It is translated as CASSQWDRGVTEAFF. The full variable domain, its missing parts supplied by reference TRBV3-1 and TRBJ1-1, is DTAVSQTPKYLVTQMGNDKSIKCEQNLGHDTMYWYKQDSKKFLKIMFSYNNKELIINETVPNRFSPKSPDKAHLNLHINSLELGDSAVYFCASSQWDRGVTEAFFGQGTRLTVV.